Listed here are 11 T cell receptor beta chains from one sample, sequenced in a study of T cell changes during pregnancy in multiple sclerosis. Data came from immunoSEQ multiplex PCR; TCRdb stores just in-frame clones and leaves some out. This table has about 67,000 clones, about nine tenths appearing once. The input for sequencing was peripheral blood, taken in the first trimester of pregnancy. These TCRs come from a female donor with multiple sclerosis, enrolled in a pregnancy study.

The J gene is TRBJ2-2, the V gene TRBV19; D might be TRBD1 (7 bases). Trimming left V 11 bases short and J 4 bases short, with 14 bases between. The V gene's germline CDR1 is LNHDA and CDR2 SQIVND (reference sequence). This CDR3 is built from 13 residues. Here the CDR3 DNA reads TGTGCCGCGGGACAGCCCCGCACCGGGGAGCTGTTTTTT. It codes for CAAGQPRTGELFF. Full variable domain (missing parts from reference TRBV19 and TRBJ2-2): DGGITQSPKYLFRKEGQNVTLSCEQNLNHDAMYWYRQDPGQGLRLIYYSQIVNDFQKGDIAEGYSVSREKKESFPLTVTSAQKNPTAFYLCAAGQPRTGELFFGEGSRLTVL.

V is TRBV18 and J is TRBJ2-3, with D possibly TRBD1 on 6 matching bases. The germline V gene has CDR1 KGHSH and CDR2 LQKENI. V lost 6 bases, J lost 4 bases, and 14 bases lay in between. CDR3 length: 14 amino acids. The CDR3 region has the DNA TGTGCCAGCTCTTCTGGGACATCCGCAGATACGCAGTATTTT. Amino acids: CASSSGTSADTQYF.

The chain uses TRBV9 and TRBJ1-6; no clear D. In germline, CDR1 is SGDLS, CDR2 YYNGEE. The CDR3 has 16 residues. Trimming stripped 0 bases from V and 5 bases from J, with 12 bases between. The CDR3 loop reads CASSVARSRDNSPLHF. The CDR3 DNA reads as TGTGCCAGCAGCGTAGCGCGGAGTCGTGATAATTCACCCCTCCACTTT.

This clone has just one count. The gene calls are TRBV27 and TRBJ2-7; D is unclear. Germline assignment: CDR1 MNHEY and CDR2 SMNVEV (reference sequence). V gave up 0 bases and J gave up 2 bases, with 8 bases separating them. The CDR3 has 14 residues. The CDR3 spells CASSLSSAPYEQYF. CDR3 in DNA: TGTGCCAGCAGTTTATCCAGTGCCCCCTACGAGCAGTACTTC.

The chain links TRBV6-6 to TRBJ1-4; 7 bases align to TRBD1. The germline V gene has CDR1 MNHNY and CDR2 SVGAGI (reference sequence). V trimming: 4 bases; J trimming: 5 bases; junction bases outside the gene matches: 7. The CDR3 is 15 amino acids. CDR3 residues: CASSSTGQLNEKLFF. In DNA, the CDR3 is TGTGCCAGCAGTTCCACGGGACAGCTAAATGAAAAACTGTTTTTT.

The chain joins TRBV5-6 to TRBJ2-1; D perhaps matches TRBD2 (5 bases). V was pared by 4 bases and J by 9 bases, with 11 bases between. The germline CDR1 and CDR2 sequences are SGHDT and YYEEEE. This CDR3 has 12 amino acids. CDR3 sequence reads: CASSHTSGEQFF. DNA for the CDR3: TGTGCCAGCAGCCACACCAGCGGTGAGCAGTTCTTC.

The rearrangement joins TRBV23-1 to TRBJ1-5, with D hard to call. TRBV23-1 is labeled an ORF, and its function is uncertain. This CDR3 has 14 amino acids. V lost 2 bases and J 3 bases, leaving 8 bases between the germline ends. The CDR3 DNA is TGCGCCAGCAGTCAAAGCAGGAACAATCAGCCCCAGCATTTT. Translated: CASSQSRNNQPQHF.

The chain employs TRBV5-1 and TRBJ2-2, with no clear D. Germline V gene lookup returns CDR1 SGHRS and CDR2 YFSETQ. Trimming pared 1 base from V and 6 bases from J, leaving 4 bases between. The CDR3 totals 12 residues. In DNA form, the CDR3 reads TGCGCCAGCAGCTTGTCTTCCGGGGAGCTGTTTTTT. It is translated as CASSLSSGELFF.

The rearrangement uses TRBV30 and TRBJ2-1; 9 positions match TRBD2. There are 17 residues in the CDR3. V gave up 0 bases and J gave up 3 bases; unmatched junction bases: 9. Germline loops: CDR1 GTSNPN, CDR2 SVGIG (reference sequence). CDR3 bases: TGTGCCTGGAGTGTATCGGGGCTAGCGGGAATCTACAATGAGCAGTTCTTC. This codes for CAWSVSGLAGIYNEQFF. Supplemented by reference TRBV30 and TRBJ2-1, the full variable domain reads SQTIHQWPATLVQPVGSPLSLECTVEGTSNPNLYWYRQAAGRGLQLLFYSVGIGQISSEVPQNLSASRPQDRQFILSSKKLLLSDSGFYLCAWSVSGLAGIYNEQFFGPGTRLTVL.

CDR3 DNA: TGTGCCAGCAGCTTGGACAGTCCTAATGAAAAACTGTTTTTT. Protein: CASSLDSPNEKLFF. J is TRBJ1-4 and V is TRBV5-6; no firm D call. The V gene lost 0 bases and the J gene lost 3 bases, with 6 bases spanning the gap. This CDR3 contains 14 residues. CDR1 is SGHDT, CDR2 YYEEEE, per germline.

This chain connects TRBV7-6 to TRBJ2-1; 7 nucleotides match TRBD1. V lost 5 bases to trimming and J lost 4 bases; unmatched junction nucleotides: 2. Germline CDR1 reads SGHVS; CDR2 reads FNYEAQ. The CDR3 sequence is 13 residues long. This CDR3 is CASSQGQYNEQFF. CDR3 nucleotide sequence: TGTGCCAGCAGCCAGGGACAGTACAATGAGCAGTTCTTC.